This T cell receptor (beta chain) was captured in a study of cytomegalovirus exposure and HLA in healthy donors. The PCR used 60 Vbeta and 13 Jbeta primers. Assay: immunoSEQ multiplex PCR; the TCRdb copy retains only in-frame clones and omits some. The table lists about 120,000 clones, about 75% of them singletons. Study findings and constraints: Several of the most significant clusters were apparently associated with common viral pathogens in a later analysis. Diagnosis of cytomegalovirus status made by the classifier reportedly showed high specificity and sensitivity.

For this clone: Its specificity is unknown.

The TCR originated in a woman between 35 and 50 years old in good health and CMV-seropositive. Sequenced material: PBMCs.

CDR3 nucleotide sequence: TGTGCCAGCAGCTTCGGAGCGGACCAATACAATGAGCAGTTCTTC. This encodes CASSFGADQYNEQFF. The chain combines TRBV7-2 with TRBJ2-1; tentative D call: TRBD2 (5 bases). The CDR3 covers 15 residues. The germline V and J ends were trimmed by 3 bases and 4 bases, with 13 bases remaining between them. Germline loops: CDR1 SGHTA, CDR2 FQGNSA. The full variable domain, completed using reference TRBV7-2 and TRBJ2-1, is GAGVSQSPSNKVTEKGKDVELRCDPISGHTALYWYRQSLGQGLEFLIYFQGNSAPDKSGLPSDRFSAERTGGSVSTLTIQRTQQEDSAVYLCASSFGADQYNEQFFGPGTRLTVL.